The rows below give T cell receptor beta chains drawn from one sample of a study of shared clonotypes between healthy human individuals. Libraries were prepared by immunoSEQ multiplex PCR; TCRdb keeps only in-frame clonotypes and omits some of them. The data show roughly 2,000,000 clones, roughly 95% seen once. Input material: naive CD8+ T cells sorted from blood. Source of these receptors: a man in his late teens or twenties in good health. Both conserved end residues are trimmed from each CDR3. A D gene is named only where the DNA matches it firmly.

v_gene: TRBV15; j_gene: TRBJ1-6; d_gene: -; CDR3aa: ATSRYVDINSPLH
v_gene: TRBV7-9; j_gene: TRBJ1-2; d_gene: -; CDR3aa: AITNGTDPIWGYT
v_gene: TRBV27; j_gene: TRBJ2-3; d_gene: TRBD1; CDR3aa: ASSSRWTGRADTDTQY
v_gene: TRBV19; j_gene: TRBJ2-3; d_gene: TRBD2; CDR3aa: ASSIVSGGSTDTQY
v_gene: TRBV4-1; j_gene: TRBJ2-1; d_gene: -; CDR3aa: ASSLEGGGPDEQF
v_gene: TRBV7-9; j_gene: TRBJ2-7; d_gene: -; CDR3aa: ASSHWGSYEQY
v_gene: TRBV29-1; j_gene: TRBJ2-3; d_gene: -; CDR3aa: SVDGGDTQY
v_gene: TRBV30; j_gene: TRBJ2-3; d_gene: -; CDR3aa: AWSVDYYTDTQY
v_gene: TRBV29-1; j_gene: TRBJ2-7; d_gene: TRBD1; CDR3aa: SVPGQGFEEQY
v_gene: TRBV19; j_gene: TRBJ2-5; d_gene: TRBD1; CDR3aa: ASSIWQGEETQY
v_gene: TRBV4-1; j_gene: TRBJ2-1; d_gene: -; CDR3aa: ASSQGEVSEQF
v_gene: TRBV29-1; j_gene: TRBJ2-3; d_gene: -; CDR3aa: SVESEGNTDTQY
v_gene: TRBV9; j_gene: TRBJ2-2; d_gene: TRBD1; CDR3aa: ASSPWTGGTGELF
v_gene: TRBV10-3; j_gene: TRBJ2-5; d_gene: TRBD2; CDR3aa: AISESGGGRGLQETQY
v_gene: TRBV28; j_gene: TRBJ1-2; d_gene: -; CDR3aa: ASSLYRRVGYGYT
v_gene: TRBV9; j_gene: TRBJ2-2; d_gene: -; CDR3aa: ASSVELTGELF
v_gene: TRBV7-2; j_gene: TRBJ2-3; d_gene: -; CDR3aa: ASSFTLAGTDTQY
v_gene: TRBV11-2; j_gene: TRBJ1-6; d_gene: TRBD1; CDR3aa: ASSLTPGQGNSPLH
v_gene: TRBV5-6; j_gene: TRBJ2-3; d_gene: -; CDR3aa: ASRLGGTDTQY
v_gene: TRBV19; j_gene: TRBJ2-7; d_gene: -; CDR3aa: ASSIGSSPPYEQY
v_gene: TRBV9; j_gene: TRBJ1-3; d_gene: -; CDR3aa: ASSDAYTSGNTIY
v_gene: TRBV6-5; j_gene: TRBJ2-1; d_gene: -; CDR3aa: ASSYSSGELYNEQF
v_gene: TRBV28; j_gene: TRBJ2-3; d_gene: -; CDR3aa: ASSLVGADTDTQY